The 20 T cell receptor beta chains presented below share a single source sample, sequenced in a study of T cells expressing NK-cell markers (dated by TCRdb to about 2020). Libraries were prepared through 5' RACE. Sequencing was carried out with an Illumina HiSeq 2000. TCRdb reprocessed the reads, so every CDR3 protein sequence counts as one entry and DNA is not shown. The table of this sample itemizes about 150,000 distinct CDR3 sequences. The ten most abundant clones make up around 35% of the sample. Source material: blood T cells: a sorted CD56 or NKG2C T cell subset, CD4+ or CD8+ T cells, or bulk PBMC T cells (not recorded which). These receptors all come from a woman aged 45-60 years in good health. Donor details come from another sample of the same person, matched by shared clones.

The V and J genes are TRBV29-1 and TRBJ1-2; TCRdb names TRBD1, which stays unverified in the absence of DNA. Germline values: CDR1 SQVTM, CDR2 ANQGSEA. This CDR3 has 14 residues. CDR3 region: CSVPPGGPLYGYTF.

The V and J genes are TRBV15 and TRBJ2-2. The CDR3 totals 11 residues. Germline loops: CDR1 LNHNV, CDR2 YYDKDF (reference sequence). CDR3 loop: CATGFPGELFF.

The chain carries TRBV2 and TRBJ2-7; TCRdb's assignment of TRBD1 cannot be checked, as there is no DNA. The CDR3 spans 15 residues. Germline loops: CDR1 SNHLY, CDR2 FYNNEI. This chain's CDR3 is CASSEGTPNLYEQYF.

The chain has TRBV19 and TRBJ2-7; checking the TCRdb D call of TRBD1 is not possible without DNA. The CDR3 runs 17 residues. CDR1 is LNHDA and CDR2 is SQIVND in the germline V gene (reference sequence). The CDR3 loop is CASSPDATGTGVYEQYF. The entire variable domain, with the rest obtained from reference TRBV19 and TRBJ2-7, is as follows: DGGITQSPKYLFRKEGQNVTLSCEQNLNHDAMYWYRQDPGQGLRLIYYSQIVNDFQKGDIAEGYSVSREKKESFPLTVTSAQKNPTAFYLCASSPDATGTGVYEQYFGPGTRLTVT.

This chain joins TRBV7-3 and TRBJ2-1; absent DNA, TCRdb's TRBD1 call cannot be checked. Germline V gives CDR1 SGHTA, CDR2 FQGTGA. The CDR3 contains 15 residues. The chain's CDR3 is CASSLTDREYNEQFF.

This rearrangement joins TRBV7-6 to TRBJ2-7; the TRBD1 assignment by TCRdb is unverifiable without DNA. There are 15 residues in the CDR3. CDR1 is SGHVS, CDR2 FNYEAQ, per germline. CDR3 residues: CASSQATGVAYEQYF. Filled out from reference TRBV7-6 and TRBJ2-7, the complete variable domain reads GAGVSQSPRYKVTKRGQDVALRCDPISGHVSLYWYRQALGQGPEFLTYFNYEAQQDKSGLPNDRFSAERPEGSISTLTIQRTEQRDSAMYRCASSQATGVAYEQYFGPGTRLTVT.

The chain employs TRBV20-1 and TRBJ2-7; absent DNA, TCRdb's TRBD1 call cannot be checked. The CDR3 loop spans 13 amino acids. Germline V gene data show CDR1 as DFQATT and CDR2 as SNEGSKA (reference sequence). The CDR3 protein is CSARDQQGSEQYF.

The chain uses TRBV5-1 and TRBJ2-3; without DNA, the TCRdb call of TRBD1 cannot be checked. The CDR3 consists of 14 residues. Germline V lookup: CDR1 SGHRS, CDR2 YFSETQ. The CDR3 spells CASGHPQGEDTQYF.

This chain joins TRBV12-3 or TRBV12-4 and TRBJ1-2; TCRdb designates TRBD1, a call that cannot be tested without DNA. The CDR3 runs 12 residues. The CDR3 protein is CASSSGEIGYTF.

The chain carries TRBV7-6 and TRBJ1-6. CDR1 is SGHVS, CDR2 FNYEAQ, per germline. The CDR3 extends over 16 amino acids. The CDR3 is CASSLAPSSYNSPLHF.

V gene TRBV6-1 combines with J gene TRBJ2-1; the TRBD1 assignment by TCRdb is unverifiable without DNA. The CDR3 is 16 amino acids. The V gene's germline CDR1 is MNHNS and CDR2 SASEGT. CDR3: CASSDLYNRGGDEQFF.

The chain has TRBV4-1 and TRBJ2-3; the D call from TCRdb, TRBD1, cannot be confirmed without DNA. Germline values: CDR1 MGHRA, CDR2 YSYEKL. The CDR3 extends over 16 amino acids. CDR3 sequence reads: CASSQVSGMVTDTQYF.

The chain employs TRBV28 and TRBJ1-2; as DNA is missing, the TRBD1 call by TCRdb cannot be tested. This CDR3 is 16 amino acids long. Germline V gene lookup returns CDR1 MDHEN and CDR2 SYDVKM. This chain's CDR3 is CASSLLGQGASYGYTF.

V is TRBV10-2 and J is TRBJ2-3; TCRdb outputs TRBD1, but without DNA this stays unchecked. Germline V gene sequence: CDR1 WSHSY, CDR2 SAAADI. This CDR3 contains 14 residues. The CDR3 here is CASSEPDRGDTQYF.

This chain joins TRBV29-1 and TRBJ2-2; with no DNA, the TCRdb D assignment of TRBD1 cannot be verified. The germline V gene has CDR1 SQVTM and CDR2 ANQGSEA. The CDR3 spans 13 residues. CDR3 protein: CSVMTATTGELFF.

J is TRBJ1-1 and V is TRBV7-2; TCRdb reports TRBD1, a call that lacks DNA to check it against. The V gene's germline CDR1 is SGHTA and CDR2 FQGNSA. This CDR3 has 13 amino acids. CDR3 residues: CASSIIQTDEAFF.

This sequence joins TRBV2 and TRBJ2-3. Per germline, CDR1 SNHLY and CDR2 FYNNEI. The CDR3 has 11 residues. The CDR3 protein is CASKGTDTQYF.

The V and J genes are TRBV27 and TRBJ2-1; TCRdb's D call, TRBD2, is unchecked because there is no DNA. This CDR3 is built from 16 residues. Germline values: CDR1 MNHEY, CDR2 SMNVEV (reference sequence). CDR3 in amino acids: CASSFPSGGTYNEQFF.

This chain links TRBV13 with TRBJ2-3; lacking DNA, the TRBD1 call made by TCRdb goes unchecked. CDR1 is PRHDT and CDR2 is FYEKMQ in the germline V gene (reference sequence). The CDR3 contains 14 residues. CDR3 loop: CASSPSASWDTQYF.

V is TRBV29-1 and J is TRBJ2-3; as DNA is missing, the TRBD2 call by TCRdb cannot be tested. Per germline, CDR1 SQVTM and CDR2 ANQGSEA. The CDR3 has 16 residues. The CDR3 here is CSVEDLPWTSLDTQYF.